Listed here are 21 T cell receptor beta chains from one sample, sequenced in a study of blood T cell repertoires in COVID-19. TCRdb keeps only in-frame clones here, not all; method: immunoSEQ multiplex PCR. The sample contains more than 350,000 clones, roughly nine tenths of which appear only once. Sequenced sample: PBMCs or T cells enriched from blood (not recorded which). Receptor source: a young man who had recovered from COVID-19.

The chain combines TRBV6-2 or TRBV6-3 with TRBJ1-5, with a possible D match to TRBD1 (5 bases). The CDR3 extends over 12 amino acids. V was clipped by 5 bases and J by 6 bases, with 8 bases between them. Germline CDR1 and CDR2: MNHEY and SVGEGT. CDR3 loop: CASSPGGQPQHF. CDR3 DNA sequence: TGTGCCAGCAGTCCCGGGGGTCAGCCCCAGCATTTT.

This chain uses TRBV24-1 with TRBJ1-4; 8 bases map to TRBD1. Losses at the gene ends were 5 bases for V and 1 base for J; bases not matched to a gene: 2. The CDR3 covers 15 residues. The germline V gene has CDR1 KGHDR and CDR2 SFDVKD. The CDR3 sequence is CATSVGQGTNEKLFF. CDR3 nucleotide sequence: TGTGCCACCAGTGTCGGACAGGGAACTAATGAAAAACTGTTTTTT.

A note on this clone: The sample has other DNA sequences that encode this CDR3 too. The V gene is TRBV4-3, the J gene TRBJ1-1; D might be TRBD1 (6 bases). Trimming stripped 3 bases from V and 2 bases from J, with 10 bases between. The CDR3 totals 14 residues. The germline V gene encodes CDR1 LGHNA and CDR2 YSLEER. This chain's CDR3 is CASSQDRGNTEAFF. As DNA, the CDR3 is TGCGCCAGCAGCCAGGACAGAGGCAACACTGAAGCTTTCTTT.

This clone has only one observation. The CDR3 coding sequence is TGCGCCAGCAGCCCGGGACAAAACTATGGCTACACCTTC. As protein: CASSPGQNYGYTF. The chain couples TRBV10-1 to TRBJ1-2, with D tentatively TRBD1 (6 bases). The CDR3 is 13 amino acids. The germline V and J ends were trimmed by 6 bases and 2 bases, with 10 bases remaining between them. Germline CDR1 reads WNHNN; CDR2 reads SYGVQD (reference sequence).

V and J are TRBV28 and TRBJ2-7; a weak D match, TRBD2 (6 bases). Trimming shortened V by 5 bases and J by 6 bases, and 20 bases separated the two germline ends. The CDR3 extends over 15 amino acids. CDR1 and CDR2 from the germline V gene are MDHEN and SYDVKM. The CDR3 is CASSLPLGGEGEQYF. The CDR3, as DNA: TGTGCCAGCAGTCTTCCGTTGGGGGGTGAGGGCGAGCAGTACTTC.

The rearrangement links TRBV7-9 to TRBJ1-1; TRBD1 might be the D (5 bases). CDR1 and CDR2 from the germline V gene are SEHNR and FQNEAQ (reference sequence). The ends were cut back, 7 bases at V and 5 bases at J, with 14 bases in the middle. The CDR3 spans 13 residues. For the CDR3, the DNA is TGTGCCAGCATCGGGCAGGGATATACTGAAGCTTTCTTT. Translating it yields CASIGQGYTEAFF.

CDR3 sequence reads: CASSGPPGGGLSTDTQYF. The CDR3 nucleotides are TGCGCCAGCAGCGGACCCCCCGGCGGGGGGTTAAGCACAGATACGCAGTATTTT. This chain connects TRBV10-1 to TRBJ2-3; 8 positions agree with TRBD2. The germline V gene has CDR1 WNHNN and CDR2 SYGVQD (reference sequence). Trimming cost V 6 bases and J 0 bases; bases outside gene matches: 14. The CDR3 contains 18 residues.

V and J are TRBV5-1 and TRBJ1-1; D ambiguous. Trimming stripped 1 base from V and 1 base from J, with 5 bases between. This CDR3 has 13 residues. Germline lookup yields CDR1 SGHRS and CDR2 YFSETQ. CDR3 nucleotides: TGCGCCAGCAGCTTGCTCTCGAACACTGAAGCTTTCTTT. Translation: CASSLLSNTEAFF.

The chain has TRBV12-3 or TRBV12-4 and TRBJ2-2, with a tentative D call TRBD1 (5 bases). V was cut by 5 bases and J by 6 bases, with 10 bases left in between. This CDR3 is 13 amino acids long. The CDR3 nucleotides are TGTGCCAGCAGTGTCCAGGGTCCCGGGGAGCTGTTTTTT. Encoded protein: CASSVQGPGELFF.

The genes are TRBV3-1 (or the pseudogene TRBV3-2) and TRBJ2-5, with TRBD2 identical over 7 bases. The CDR3 sequence is 15 residues long. Per germline, CDR1 LGHDT and CDR2 YNNKEL (reference sequence). The V segment lost 1 base and the J segment 2 bases; nucleotides outside the gene matches: 4. The CDR3 bases are TGTGCCAGCAGCCAAGGGGGGGGACCTCAAGAGACCCAGTACTTC. It specifies CASSQGGGPQETQYF.

The chain couples TRBV11-3 to TRBJ2-2; 9 nucleotides align to TRBD1. The trim removed 6 bases at V and 6 bases at J, leaving 5 bases unmatched. The germline V gene has CDR1 SGHNT and CDR2 YENEEA. The CDR3 runs to 14 residues. The CDR3 is CASRRTGVAGELFF. CDR3 nucleotides: TGTGCCAGCAGAAGGACAGGGGTTGCCGGGGAGCTGTTTTTT.

The gene calls are TRBV3-1 (or the pseudogene TRBV3-2) and TRBJ2-2; 13 positions match TRBD2. The length of the CDR3 is 16 residues. The V and J ends lost 1 base and 6 bases, in that order; junction bases with no gene match: 2. Germline CDR1 reads LGHDT; CDR2 reads YNNKEL (reference sequence). CDR3 sequence (DNA): TGTGCCAGCAGCCAAGGGACTAGCGGGAGAGCCGGGGAGCTGTTTTTT. Translating gives CASSQGTSGRAGELFF.

The chain joins TRBV13 to TRBJ2-7; TRBD2 aligns across 10 bases. The length of the CDR3 is 15 residues. J was trimmed by 3 bases and V by 4 bases; bases with no gene match: 6. Germline V gene lookup returns CDR1 PRHDT and CDR2 FYEKMQ (reference sequence). The CDR3 nucleotides read TGTGCCAGCAGCTACCCCGGGACTAGCGACTACGAGCAGTACTTC. The encoded protein is CASSYPGTSDYEQYF. The full variable domain, in which reference TRBV13 and TRBJ2-7 provide the parts outside the CDR3, is AAGVIQSPRHLIKEKRETATLKCYPIPRHDTVYWYQQGPGQDPQFLISFYEKMQSDKGSIPDRFSAQQFSDYHSELNMSSLELGDSALYFCASSYPGTSDYEQYFGPGTRLTVT.

This rearrangement joins TRBV18 to TRBJ1-2; 7 nucleotides agree with TRBD1. Germline values: CDR1 KGHSH, CDR2 LQKENI. The ends lost 2 bases at V and 4 bases at J; junction bases unmatched: 1. The CDR3 consists of 13 residues. The CDR3 sequence: CASSPDRAYGYTF. The CDR3 DNA reads TGTGCCAGCTCACCAGACAGGGCCTATGGCTACACCTTC.

V gene TRBV19 combines with J gene TRBJ2-1, with D tentatively TRBD2 (5 bases). Germline CDR1 is LNHDA and CDR2 is SQIVND (reference sequence). V was cut by 10 bases and J by 0 bases, with 13 bases left in between. The CDR3 has 14 residues. The CDR3 loop is CATDGLNSYNEQFF. In DNA form, the CDR3 reads TGTGCCACCGACGGACTCAACTCCTACAATGAGCAGTTCTTC. The full variable domain, in which reference TRBV19 and TRBJ2-1 provide the parts outside the CDR3, is DGGITQSPKYLFRKEGQNVTLSCEQNLNHDAMYWYRQDPGQGLRLIYYSQIVNDFQKGDIAEGYSVSREKKESFPLTVTSAQKNPTAFYLCATDGLNSYNEQFFGPGTRLTVL.

This rearrangement joins TRBV30 to TRBJ1-5, with D unclear. V was clipped by 2 bases and J by 2 bases, with 10 bases between them. Germline CDR1 and CDR2: GTSNPN and SVGIG (reference sequence). The CDR3 has 14 residues. CDR3 residues: CAWSKTGGNQPQHF. As DNA, the CDR3 is TGTGCCTGGAGTAAGACTGGAGGCAATCAGCCCCAGCATTTT.

The genes are TRBV7-3 and TRBJ1-1; D uncertain. Germline assignment: CDR1 SGHTA and CDR2 FQGTGA. This CDR3 has 16 residues. Trimming shortened V by 5 bases and J by 3 bases, and 19 bases separated the two germline ends. For the CDR3, the DNA is TGTGCCAGCAGCCAAAACTTGGCAGGTATCTACACTGAAGCTTTCTTT. It specifies CASSQNLAGIYTEAFF.

This sequence joins TRBV29-1 and TRBJ1-2; no clear D gene. V was trimmed by 5 bases and J by 5 bases, leaving 33 bases between them. CDR1 and CDR2 (germline): SQVTM, ANQGSEA. This CDR3 region has 19 residues. In nucleotides, the CDR3 is TGCAGCGTTAATTTTGGGCTGGCCGATCCACTTAAACATCAGTATGGCTACACCTTC. Translating gives CSVNFGLADPLKHQYGYTF.

The rearrangement joins TRBV30 to TRBJ1-5; D unclear. CDR1 is GTSNPN and CDR2 is SVGIG in the germline V gene (reference sequence). Trimming took 0 bases from V and 5 from J, leaving 11 bases between them. The CDR3 consists of 14 residues. This chain's CDR3 is CAWSVGGGDQPQHF. CDR3 in DNA: TGTGCCTGGAGTGTTGGTGGAGGAGATCAGCCCCAGCATTTT. Supplemented by reference TRBV30 and TRBJ1-5, the full variable domain reads SQTIHQWPATLVQPVGSPLSLECTVEGTSNPNLYWYRQAAGRGLQLLFYSVGIGQISSEVPQNLSASRPQDRQFILSSKKLLLSDSGFYLCAWSVGGGDQPQHFGDGTRLSIL.

The J gene is TRBJ2-1, the V gene TRBV15; 12 positions match TRBD2. Per germline, CDR1 LNHNV and CDR2 YYDKDF (reference sequence). The junction had 7 bases not matched to a gene; V was cut back by 0 bases and J by 7 bases. This CDR3 is 17 amino acids long. This CDR3 reads CATSRDRLAGGANEQFF. The CDR3 bases are TGTGCCACCAGCAGAGATCGGCTAGCGGGGGGGGCAAATGAGCAGTTCTTC. Drawing the rest from reference TRBV15 and TRBJ2-1, the complete variable domain is DAMVIQNPRYQVTQFGKPVTLSCSQTLNHNVMYWYQQKSSQAPKLLFHYYDKDFNNEADTPDNFQSRRPNTSFCFLDIRSPGLGDTAMYLCATSRDRLAGGANEQFFGPGTRLTVL.

The chain combines TRBV5-1 with TRBJ2-3, with 9 bases aligning to TRBD1. CDR3 length: 15 amino acids. Trimming cost V 1 base and J 4 bases; bases outside gene matches: 4. From germline, CDR1 is SGHRS and CDR2 YFSETQ. The CDR3 loop reads CASSLFGQGSDTQYF. CDR3 bases: TGCGCCAGCAGCTTGTTTGGACAGGGGTCAGATACGCAGTATTTT.